These 12 T cell receptor beta chains originate from one sample sequenced in a study of naive and memory T cell subsets (dated by TCRdb to about 2017). Library construction relied on UMI-ligation and nested PCR. Instrument on record: Illumina MiSeq. The beta constant-region primer was an equimolar mix of two oligonucleotides covering both TRBC1 and TRBC2. TCRdb trimmed the raw reads at Q25, called clones with MiXCR and kept productive beta chains. Identical CDR3 protein sequences are pooled into one entry, listed with their most common genes and DNA. This sample has 65,000 to 85,000 distinct CDR3 sequences in its table, and around 14% of those were observed once. Of the sample, 0.75% to 1% is held by the ten largest clones. Sequencing input: central memory CD4+ T cells from blood. The cell subset or site label, read with the paper, signifies: central memory, CD45RA- CD27+. The receptor source for this set is a human donor in good health.

Ten or more counts support this clonotype. Written as DNA, the CDR3 is TGCAGCGTTGAACTAGCGGGAGAAGGTGAGCAGTTCTTC. It yields the protein CSVELAGEGEQFF. The rearrangement joins TRBV29-1 to TRBJ2-1; TRBD2 agrees at 10 bases. V was pared by 2 bases and J by 9 bases, with 4 bases of the junction left unmatched. The CDR3 length is 13 residues. CDR1 and CDR2 (germline): SQVTM, ANQGSEA.

V is TRBV7-6 and J is TRBJ2-7; D gene uncertain. CDR3 length: 12 residues. Germline CDR1 and CDR2: SGHVS and FNYEAQ. Trimming stripped 0 bases from V and 4 bases from J, with 4 bases between. The CDR3 bases are TGTGCCAGCAGCTTAGCGGATTACGAGCAGTACTTC. Translation gives CASSLADYEQYF.

This clonotype has a handful of counts. V is TRBV6-1 and J is TRBJ2-1; a possible D gene is TRBD2 (5 bases). Germline V gene sequence: CDR1 MNHNS, CDR2 SASEGT. The CDR3 consists of 16 residues. V was pared by 0 bases and J by 7 bases, with 16 bases between. The CDR3 nucleotides read TGTGCCAGCAGTGAAGCGCTTCTTGGGTCGGGGAATGAGCAGTTCTTC. Protein sequence: CASSEALLGSGNEQFF.

This clonotype was found many times. The rearrangement links TRBV29-1 to TRBJ2-3, with a possible D match to TRBD1 (6 bases). In germline, CDR1 is SQVTM, CDR2 ANQGSEA. The CDR3 runs 14 residues. V lost 6 bases and J 4 bases, leaving 17 bases between the germline ends. The CDR3 DNA reads TGCAGCGTCGACCAGGGGCAGGGCCCAGATACGCAGTATTTT. This sequence encodes CSVDQGQGPDTQYF.

The V gene is TRBV18, the J gene TRBJ2-3, with 7 bases matching TRBD2. Trimming cost V 3 bases and J 3 bases; bases outside gene matches: 6. This CDR3 is 15 amino acids long. Germline CDR1 reads KGHSH; CDR2 reads LQKENI. The CDR3 DNA follows: TGTGCCAGCTCACCTACTAGCGATGTTACAGATACGCAGTATTTT. As protein: CASSPTSDVTDTQYF.

There are many counts of this clonotype. One junction end disagrees with the germline gene, perhaps due to a read error. This chain uses TRBV24-1 with TRBJ2-5, with 12 bases identical to TRBD2. The V gene's germline CDR1 is KGHDR and CDR2 SFDVKD. This CDR3 comprises 19 residues. CDR3 sequence reads: CATKGLTLAGGGYQETQYF. In DNA form, the CDR3 reads TGTGCCACAAAAGGCCTGACCCTAGCGGGAGGGGGATACCAGGAGACCCAGTACTTC.

This sequence joins TRBV10-3 and TRBJ1-1; 7 bases fit TRBD1. Per the germline V gene, CDR1 is ENHRY and CDR2 is SYGVKD. The CDR3 is 13 residues long. J lost 3 bases, V lost 10 bases, and 8 bases had no gene match. DNA of the CDR3: TGTGCCAAGCGACAGGGAGTTGACACTGAAGCTTTCTTT. The encoded protein is CAKRQGVDTEAFF.

The table lists this clonotype with many counts. The chain links TRBV20-1 to TRBJ2-3, with D perhaps TRBD2 (5 bases). CDR3 length: 15 amino acids. Deletions cut 5 bases from V and 5 bases from J, with 20 bases between. Germline V lookup: CDR1 DFQATT, CDR2 SNEGSKA (reference sequence). As DNA, the CDR3 is TGCAGTGCTCTACCGCGCGGGCGGATGCGAGATACGCAGTATTTT. It is translated as CSALPRGRMRDTQYF.

The chain links TRBV28 to TRBJ1-1; D perhaps matches TRBD1 (5 bases). This CDR3 comprises 15 residues. V lost 1 base and J lost 1, with 10 bases in between. CDR1 is MDHEN, CDR2 SYDVKM, per germline. CDR3 sequence: CASSLLAGSNTEAFF. The CDR3 DNA reads TGTGCCAGCAGTTTATTGGCAGGGTCGAACACTGAAGCTTTCTTT.

The chain employs TRBV7-9 and TRBJ2-4; D ambiguous. The V gene lost 0 bases and the J gene lost 5 bases, with 8 bases spanning the gap. This CDR3 comprises 14 residues. Germline CDR1 SEHNR, CDR2 FQNEAQ (reference sequence). The CDR3 protein is CASSLAVPQNIQYF. CDR3 in DNA: TGTGCCAGCAGCTTAGCCGTGCCCCAAAACATTCAGTACTTC.

The chain links TRBV28 to TRBJ1-1, with D hard to call. The CDR3 runs 14 residues. Germline values: CDR1 MDHEN, CDR2 SYDVKM. V shed 3 bases and J shed 1 base, with 9 bases lying between them. The CDR3 DNA sequence: TGTGCCAGCAGTTTGGTCCTTCGGAACACTGAAGCTTTCTTT. It codes for CASSLVLRNTEAFF.

V and J are TRBV3-1 and TRBJ2-5; possible D gene TRBD2, 6 bases. Trimming left V 5 bases short and J 2 bases short, with 12 bases between. Germline V gives CDR1 LGHDT, CDR2 YNNKEL (reference sequence). CDR3 size: 14 residues. The CDR3 DNA reads as TGTGCCAGCAGCGGGGAGCGGGCTCAAGAGACCCAGTACTTC. The encoded protein is CASSGERAQETQYF.